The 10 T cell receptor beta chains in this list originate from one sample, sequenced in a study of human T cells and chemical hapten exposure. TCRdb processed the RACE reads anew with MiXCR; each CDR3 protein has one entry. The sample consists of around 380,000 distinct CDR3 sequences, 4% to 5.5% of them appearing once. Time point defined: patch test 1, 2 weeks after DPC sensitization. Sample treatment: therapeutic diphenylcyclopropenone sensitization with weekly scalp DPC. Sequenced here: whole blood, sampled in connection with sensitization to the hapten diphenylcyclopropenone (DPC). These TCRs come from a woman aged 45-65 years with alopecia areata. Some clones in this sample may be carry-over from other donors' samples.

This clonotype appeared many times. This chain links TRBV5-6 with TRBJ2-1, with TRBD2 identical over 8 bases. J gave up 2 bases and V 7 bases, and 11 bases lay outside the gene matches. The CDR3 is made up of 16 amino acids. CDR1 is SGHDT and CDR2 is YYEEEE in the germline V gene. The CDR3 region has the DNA TGTGCCAGCGGGCGGGCAGCGGGAGCTCCCTACAATGAGCAGTTCTTC. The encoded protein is CASGRAAGAPYNEQFF. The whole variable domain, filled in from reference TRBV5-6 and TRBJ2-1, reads DAGVTQSPTHLIKTRGQQVTLRCSPKSGHDTVSWYQQALGQGPQFIFQYYEEEERQRGNFPDRFSGHQFPNYSSELNVNALLLGDSALYLCASGRAAGAPYNEQFFGPGTRLTVL.

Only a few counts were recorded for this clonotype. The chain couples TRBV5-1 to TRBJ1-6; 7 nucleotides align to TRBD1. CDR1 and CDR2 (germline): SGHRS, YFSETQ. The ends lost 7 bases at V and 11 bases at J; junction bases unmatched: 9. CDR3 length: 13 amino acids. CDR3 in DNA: TGCGCCAGCCGAGCGGACAGGAGGGCACCCCTCCACTTT. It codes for CASRADRRAPLHF.

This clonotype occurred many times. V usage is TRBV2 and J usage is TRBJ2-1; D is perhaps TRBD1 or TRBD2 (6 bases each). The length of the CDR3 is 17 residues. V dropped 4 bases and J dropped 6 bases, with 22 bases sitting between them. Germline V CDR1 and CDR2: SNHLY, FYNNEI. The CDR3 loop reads CASSGRTAGPVGNEQFF. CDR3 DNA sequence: TGTGCCAGCAGTGGAAGGACAGCGGGCCCCGTCGGCAATGAGCAGTTCTTC.

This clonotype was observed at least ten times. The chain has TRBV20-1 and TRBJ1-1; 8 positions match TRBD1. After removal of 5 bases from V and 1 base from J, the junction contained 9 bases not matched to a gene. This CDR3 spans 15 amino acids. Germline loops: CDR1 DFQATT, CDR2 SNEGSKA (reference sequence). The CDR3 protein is CSAPTPQGGNTEAFF. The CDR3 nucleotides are TGCAGTGCTCCGACCCCACAGGGGGGGAACACTGAAGCTTTCTTT.

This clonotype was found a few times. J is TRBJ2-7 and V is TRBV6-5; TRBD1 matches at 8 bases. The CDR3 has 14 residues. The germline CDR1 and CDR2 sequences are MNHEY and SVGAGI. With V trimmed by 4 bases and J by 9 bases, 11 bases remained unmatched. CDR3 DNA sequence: TGTGCCAGCAGTTCACCAGGACAGGGCGATGTGCAGTACTTC. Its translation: CASSSPGQGDVQYF.

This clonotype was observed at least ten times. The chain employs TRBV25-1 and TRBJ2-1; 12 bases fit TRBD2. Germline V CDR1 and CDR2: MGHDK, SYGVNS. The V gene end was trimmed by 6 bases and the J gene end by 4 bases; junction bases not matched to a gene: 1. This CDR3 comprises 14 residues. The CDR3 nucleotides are TGTGCCAGCAGAACTAGCGGGGGGTACAATGAGCAGTTCTTC. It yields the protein CASRTSGGYNEQFF. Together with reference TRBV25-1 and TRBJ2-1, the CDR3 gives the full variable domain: EADIYQTPRYLVIGTGKKITLECSQTMGHDKMYWYQQDPGMELHLIHYSYGVNSTEKGDLSSESTVSRIRTEHFPLTLESARPSHTSQYLCASRTSGGYNEQFFGPGTRLTVL.

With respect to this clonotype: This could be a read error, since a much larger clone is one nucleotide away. DNA of the CDR3: TGTGCCAGCAGTTTTGGGGTAGAGGGGCACTATGAGCAGTTCTTC. It yields the protein CASSFGVEGHYEQFF. V is TRBV28 and J is TRBJ2-1, with D perhaps assigned TRBD1 or TRBD2 (5 bases each). Trimming removed 3 bases from V and 8 bases from J, with 17 bases in between. The CDR3 sequence is 15 residues long. The germline CDR1 and CDR2 sequences are MDHEN and SYDVKM.

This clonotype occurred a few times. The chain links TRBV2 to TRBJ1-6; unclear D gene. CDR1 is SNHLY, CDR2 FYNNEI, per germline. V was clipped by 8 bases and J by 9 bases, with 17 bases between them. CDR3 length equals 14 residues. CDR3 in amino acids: CASAFGSHGSPLHF. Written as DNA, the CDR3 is TGTGCCAGCGCTTTTGGGTCCCATGGTTCACCCCTCCACTTT.

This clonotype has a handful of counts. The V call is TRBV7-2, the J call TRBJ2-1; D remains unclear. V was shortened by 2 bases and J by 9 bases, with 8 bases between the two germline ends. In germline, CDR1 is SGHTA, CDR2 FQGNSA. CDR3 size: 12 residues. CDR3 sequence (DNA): TGTGCCAGCAGCTTAAGTTACCTTGAGCAGTTCTTC. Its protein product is CASSLSYLEQFF.

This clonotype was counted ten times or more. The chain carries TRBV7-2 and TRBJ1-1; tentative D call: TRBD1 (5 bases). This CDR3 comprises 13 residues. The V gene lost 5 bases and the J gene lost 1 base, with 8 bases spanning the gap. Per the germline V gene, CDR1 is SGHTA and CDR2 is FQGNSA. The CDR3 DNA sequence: TGTGCCAGCAGCAGACAGTCGAACACTGAAGCTTTCTTT. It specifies CASSRQSNTEAFF. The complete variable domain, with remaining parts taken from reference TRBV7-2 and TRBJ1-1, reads GAGVSQSPSNKVTEKGKDVELRCDPISGHTALYWYRQSLGQGLEFLIYFQGNSAPDKSGLPSDRFSAERTGGSVSTLTIQRTQQEDSAVYLCASSRQSNTEAFFGQGTRLTVV.